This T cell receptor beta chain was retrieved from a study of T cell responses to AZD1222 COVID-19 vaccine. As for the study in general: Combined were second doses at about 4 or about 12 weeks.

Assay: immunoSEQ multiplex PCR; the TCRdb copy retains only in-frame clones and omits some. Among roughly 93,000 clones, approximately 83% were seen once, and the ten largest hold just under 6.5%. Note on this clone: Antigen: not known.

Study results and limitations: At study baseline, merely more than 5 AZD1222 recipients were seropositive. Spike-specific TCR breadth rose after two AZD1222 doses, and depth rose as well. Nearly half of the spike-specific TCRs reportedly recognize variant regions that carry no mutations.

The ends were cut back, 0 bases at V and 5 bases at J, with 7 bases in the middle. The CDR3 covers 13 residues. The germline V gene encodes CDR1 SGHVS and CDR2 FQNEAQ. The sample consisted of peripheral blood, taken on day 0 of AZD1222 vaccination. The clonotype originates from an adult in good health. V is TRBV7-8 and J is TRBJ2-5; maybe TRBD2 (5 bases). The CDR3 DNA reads TGTGCCAGCAGCTTAGCGCCGGGGGAGACCCAGTACTTC. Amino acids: CASSLAPGETQYF.